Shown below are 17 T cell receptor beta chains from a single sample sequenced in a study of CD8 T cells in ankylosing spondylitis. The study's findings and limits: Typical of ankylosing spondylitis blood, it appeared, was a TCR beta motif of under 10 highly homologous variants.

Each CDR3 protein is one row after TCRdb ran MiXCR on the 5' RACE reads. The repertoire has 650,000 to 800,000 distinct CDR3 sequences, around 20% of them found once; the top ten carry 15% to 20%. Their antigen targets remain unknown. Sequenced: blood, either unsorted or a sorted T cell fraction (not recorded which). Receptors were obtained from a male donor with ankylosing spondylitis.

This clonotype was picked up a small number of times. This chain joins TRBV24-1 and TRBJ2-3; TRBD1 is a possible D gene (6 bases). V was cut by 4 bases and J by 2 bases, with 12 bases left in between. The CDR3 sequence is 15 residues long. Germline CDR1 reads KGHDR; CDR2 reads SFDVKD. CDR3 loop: CATSEGQGFTDTQYF. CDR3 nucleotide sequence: TGTGCCACCAGTGAGGGCCAGGGGTTCACAGATACGCAGTATTTT.

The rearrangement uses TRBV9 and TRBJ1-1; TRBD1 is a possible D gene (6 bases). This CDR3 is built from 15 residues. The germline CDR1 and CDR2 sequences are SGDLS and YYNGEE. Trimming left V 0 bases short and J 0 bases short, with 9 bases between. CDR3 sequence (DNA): TGTGCCAGCAGCGTAGGATCAGGGGTGAACACTGAAGCTTTCTTT. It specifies CASSVGSGVNTEAFF.

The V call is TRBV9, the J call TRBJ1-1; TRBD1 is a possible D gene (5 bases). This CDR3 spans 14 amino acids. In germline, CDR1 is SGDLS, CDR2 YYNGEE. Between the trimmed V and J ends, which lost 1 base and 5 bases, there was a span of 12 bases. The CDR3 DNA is TGTGCCAGCAGCGTAACAGGCTGGGGGACTGAAGCTTTCTTT. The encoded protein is CASSVTGWGTEAFF.

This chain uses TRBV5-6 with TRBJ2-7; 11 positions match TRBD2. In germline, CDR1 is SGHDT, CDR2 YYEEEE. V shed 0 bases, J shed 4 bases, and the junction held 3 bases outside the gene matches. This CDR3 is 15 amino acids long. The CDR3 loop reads CASSLASSGRYEQYF. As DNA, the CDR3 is TGTGCCAGCAGCTTGGCGTCTAGCGGGAGGTACGAGCAGTACTTC.

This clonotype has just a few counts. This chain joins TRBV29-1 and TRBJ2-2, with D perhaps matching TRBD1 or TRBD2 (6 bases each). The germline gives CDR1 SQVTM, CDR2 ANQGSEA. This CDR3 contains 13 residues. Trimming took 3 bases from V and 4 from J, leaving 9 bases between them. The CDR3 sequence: CSVDRGGTGELFF. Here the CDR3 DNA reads TGCAGCGTTGACAGGGGAGGCACCGGGGAGCTGTTTTTT.

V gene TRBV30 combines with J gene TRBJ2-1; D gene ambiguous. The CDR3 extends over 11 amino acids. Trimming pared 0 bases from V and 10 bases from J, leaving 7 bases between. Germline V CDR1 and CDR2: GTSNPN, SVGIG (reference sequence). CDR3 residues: CAWSVLEEQFF. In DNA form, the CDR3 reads TGTGCCTGGAGTGTACTGGAGGAGCAGTTCTTC.

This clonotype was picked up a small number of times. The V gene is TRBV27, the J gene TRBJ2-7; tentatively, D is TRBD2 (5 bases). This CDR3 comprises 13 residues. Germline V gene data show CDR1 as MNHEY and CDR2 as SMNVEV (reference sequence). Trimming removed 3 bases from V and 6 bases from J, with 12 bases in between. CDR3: CASSFGGDGEQYF. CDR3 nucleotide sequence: TGTGCCAGCAGTTTTGGAGGCGACGGCGAGCAGTACTTC.

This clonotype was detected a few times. The CDR3 bases are TGCGCCAGCAGCCCCGGGTGGAGCTCCTACAATGAGCAGTTCTTC. Translating it yields CASSPGWSSYNEQFF. The chain combines TRBV5-1 with TRBJ2-1; D call uncertain. Trimming took 4 bases from V and 0 from J, leaving 11 bases between them. In germline, CDR1 is SGHRS, CDR2 YFSETQ. The CDR3 extends over 15 amino acids. The full variable domain, with the rest looked up from reference TRBV5-1 and TRBJ2-1, is KAGVTQTPRYLIKTRGQQVTLSCSPISGHRSVSWYQQTPGQGLQFLFEYFSETQRNKGNFPGRFSGRQFSNSRSEMNVSTLELGDSALYLCASSPGWSSYNEQFFGPGTRLTVL.

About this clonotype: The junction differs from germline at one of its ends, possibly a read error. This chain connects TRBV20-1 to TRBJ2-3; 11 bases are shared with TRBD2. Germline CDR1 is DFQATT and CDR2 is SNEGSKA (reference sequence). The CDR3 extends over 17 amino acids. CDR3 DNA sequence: TGCTGTGCGCTGACCCCGACTAGCGGGACAAGCACAGATACGCAGTATTTT. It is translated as CCALTPTSGTSTDTQYF.

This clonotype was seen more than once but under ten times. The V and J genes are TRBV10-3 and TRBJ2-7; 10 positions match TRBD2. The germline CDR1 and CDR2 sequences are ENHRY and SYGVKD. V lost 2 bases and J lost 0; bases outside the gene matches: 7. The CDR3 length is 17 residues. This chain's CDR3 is CAISEPGLADLSYEQYF. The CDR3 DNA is TGTGCCATCAGTGAGCCCGGACTAGCGGACCTCTCCTACGAGCAGTACTTC.

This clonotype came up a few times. DNA of the CDR3: TGCGCCAGCAGCTTGGCCCACAGCGGACCCTATGGCTACACCTTC. As protein: CASSLAHSGPYGYTF. This sequence joins TRBV5-1 and TRBJ1-2; no clear D gene. V lost 0 bases, J lost 4 bases, and 13 bases lay in between. The CDR3 spans 15 residues. Germline V lookup: CDR1 SGHRS, CDR2 YFSETQ.

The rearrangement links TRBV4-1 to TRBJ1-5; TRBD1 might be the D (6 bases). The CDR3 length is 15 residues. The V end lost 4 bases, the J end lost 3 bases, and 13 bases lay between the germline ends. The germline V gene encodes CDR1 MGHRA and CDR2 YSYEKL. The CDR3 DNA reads TGCGCCAGCAGCCCGGCCCGGGACAACAATCAGCCCCAGCATTTT. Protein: CASSPARDNNQPQHF.

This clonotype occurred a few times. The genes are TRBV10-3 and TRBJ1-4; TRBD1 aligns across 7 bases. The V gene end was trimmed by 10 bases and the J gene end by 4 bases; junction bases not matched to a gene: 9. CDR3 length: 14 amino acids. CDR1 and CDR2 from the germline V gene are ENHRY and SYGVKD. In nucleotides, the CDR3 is TGTGCCACCTCCTCGGGACAGAATAATGAAAAACTGTTTTTT. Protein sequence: CATSSGQNNEKLFF.

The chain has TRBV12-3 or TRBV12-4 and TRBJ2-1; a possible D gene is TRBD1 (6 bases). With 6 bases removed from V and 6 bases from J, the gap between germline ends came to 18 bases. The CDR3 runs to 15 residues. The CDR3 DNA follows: TGTGCCAGCAGGCCCGTCCCAGGGGCCCCCAATGAGCAGTTCTTC. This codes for CASRPVPGAPNEQFF.

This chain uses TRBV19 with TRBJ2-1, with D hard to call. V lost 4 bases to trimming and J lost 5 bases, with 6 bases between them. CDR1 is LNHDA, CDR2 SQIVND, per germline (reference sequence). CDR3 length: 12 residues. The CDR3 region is CASSNQNNEQFF. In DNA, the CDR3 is TGTGCCAGTAGTAACCAGAACAATGAGCAGTTCTTC.

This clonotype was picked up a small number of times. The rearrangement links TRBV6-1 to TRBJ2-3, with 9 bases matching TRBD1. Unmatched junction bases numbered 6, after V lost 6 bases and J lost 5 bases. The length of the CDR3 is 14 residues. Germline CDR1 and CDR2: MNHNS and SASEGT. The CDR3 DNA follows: TGTGCCAGCAGCCACAGGGGGCTGGGAGATACGCAGTATTTT. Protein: CASSHRGLGDTQYF.

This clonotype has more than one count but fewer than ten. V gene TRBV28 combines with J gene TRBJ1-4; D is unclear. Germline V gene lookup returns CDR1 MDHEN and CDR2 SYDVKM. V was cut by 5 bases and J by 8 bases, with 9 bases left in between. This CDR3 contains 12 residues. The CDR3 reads CASSPPNEKLFF. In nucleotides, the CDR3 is TGTGCCAGCAGTCCACCGAACGAAAAACTGTTTTTT.